Below are 3 T cell receptor beta chains sequenced from a single sample in a study of OX40 agonist ivuxolimab in advanced cancers. The protocol was immunoSEQ multiplex PCR, while the TCRdb copy is restricted to in-frame clones and leaves out a portion. The sample lists about 79,000 clones, 90% occurring once. Sequenced material: CD4+ or CD8+ T cells sorted from blood, taken in a trial of the OX40 agonist ivuxolimab. These TCRs come from an adult with an advanced solid tumor such as melanoma, head and neck, liver or kidney cancer.

The rearrangement joins TRBV7-3 to TRBJ1-1; a possible D gene is TRBD1 (6 bases). Trimming shortened V by 2 bases and J by 8 bases, and 12 bases separated the two germline ends. The length of the CDR3 is 13 residues. In germline, CDR1 is SGHTA, CDR2 FQGTGA. For the CDR3, the DNA is TGTGCCAGCAGCTTATTACAGGGCCGGGAAGCTTTCTTT. Encoded protein: CASSLLQGREAFF.

The V gene is TRBV2, the J gene TRBJ2-2; D gene ambiguous. Germline V gene sequence: CDR1 SNHLY, CDR2 FYNNEI. The V end was cut by 6 bases, the J end by 5 bases, with 4 bases between. This CDR3 contains 11 residues. CDR3 sequence (DNA): TGTGCCAGCAGCCTAACCGGGGAGCTGTTTTTT. It yields the protein CASSLTGELFF.

The rearrangement joins TRBV28 to TRBJ2-3; 11 bases fit TRBD2. This CDR3 region has 14 residues. Unmatched junction bases numbered 3, after V lost 3 bases and J lost 7 bases. Germline V CDR1 and CDR2: MDHEN, SYDVKM. This CDR3 reads CASSFSGGAYTQYF. The CDR3 DNA is TGTGCCAGCAGTTTTAGCGGGGGGGCTTATACGCAGTATTTT.